This T cell receptor beta chain comes out of a study of blood T cell repertoires in COVID-19. As for the study in general: COVID-19 samples collected from the United States, Italy and Spain covered acute and convalescent phases.

V was clipped by 6 bases and J by 2 bases, with 4 bases between them. The CDR3 has 11 amino acids. Germline V gene sequence: CDR1 MNHEY, CDR2 SVGAGI. This clone was recorded only once. Original handling: Amplification from reference gene primers served as the basis for estimated nucleated cell counts. The table came from immunoSEQ multiplex PCR; TCRdb's copy has only in-frame clones and leaves some out. From that table come the V and J calls and clone size; the DNA was used to work out D and trimming. The sample includes about half a million clones, approximately 85% of them seen just once. The TCR was taken from a human donor in a cohort sampled during active COVID-19. The rearrangement links TRBV6-5 to TRBJ2-5; no clear D. Sequenced material: peripheral blood. The CDR3 region is CASSGQETQYF. The CDR3 DNA reads TGTGCCAGCAGCGGTCAAGAGACCCAGTACTTC.